Shown below are 18 T cell receptor beta chains from a single sample sequenced in a study of regulatory T cells in long-lasting Graves disease. Time point noted: persistent/refractory GD, antithyroid drugs over 5 years with positive TRAb. Extracted PBMC RNA gave rise to the TCR library. CDR3-region Arm-PCR and iRepertoire HTBI primers produced the TCR beta libraries. TCRdb called the multiplex PCR reads again in MiXCR, with one record for every CDR3 protein. The sample includes roughly 500,000 distinct CDR3 sequences, approximately 22% of them seen just once. The sample consisted of peripheral blood mononuclear cells (PBMCs), taken when the disease was refractory, from a patient treated with antithyroid drugs. The origin of the receptors is a female donor with Graves disease.

The chain carries TRBV30 and TRBJ1-1; the D gene is possibly TRBD1 (5 bases). The CDR3 sequence is 13 residues long. CDR1 is GTSNPN and CDR2 is SVGIG in the germline V gene (reference sequence). V was trimmed by 3 bases and J by 5 bases, leaving 13 bases between them. This CDR3 reads CAWSHTGGTEAFF. CDR3 sequence (DNA): TGTGCCTGGAGCCACACCGGGGGGACTGAAGCTTTCTTT.

This clonotype has only a few counts. The chain couples TRBV30 to TRBJ1-6; D ambiguous. CDR1 and CDR2 from the germline V gene are GTSNPN and SVGIG (reference sequence). Between the trimmed V and J ends, which lost 4 bases and 4 bases, there was a span of 11 bases. This CDR3 has 14 residues. CDR3 in amino acids: CAWKRRAYNSPLHF. The CDR3 region has the DNA TGTGCCTGGAAAAGAAGGGCGTATAATTCACCCCTCCACTTT.

Ten or more counts support this clonotype. In nucleotides, the CDR3 is TGTGCCAGCAGAGAAATGACAGGGTGGAACACTGAAGCTTTCTTT. The encoded protein is CASREMTGWNTEAFF. This chain connects TRBV27 to TRBJ1-1; 7 bases are shared with TRBD1. V was clipped by 6 bases and J by 1 base; unmatched bases: 8. From germline, CDR1 is MNHEY and CDR2 SMNVEV (reference sequence). This CDR3 has 15 residues.

The CDR3 here is CASSQTQGQPQHF. CDR3 coding DNA: TGCGCCAGCAGCCAGACGCAGGGACAGCCCCAGCATTTT. The V call is TRBV4-3, the J call TRBJ1-5, with a weak D call TRBD1 (5 bases). Germline CDR1 is LGHNA and CDR2 is YSLEER. The ends were cut back, 3 bases at V and 7 bases at J, with 10 bases in the middle. The CDR3 spans 13 residues.

With respect to this clonotype: This could be a read error, since a much larger clone is one nucleotide away. This rearrangement joins TRBV2 to TRBJ2-2; weak D call: TRBD2 (5 bases). The length of the CDR3 is 15 residues. The germline gives CDR1 SNHLY, CDR2 FYNNEI. This CDR3 is CASSELTMNTGEPFF. CDR3 DNA: TGTGCCAGCAGTGAATTGACAATGAACACCGGGGAGCCGTTTTTT. The whole variable domain, filled in from reference TRBV2 and TRBJ2-2, reads EPEVTQTPSHQVTQMGQEVILRCVPISNHLYFYWYRQILGQKVEFLVSFYNNEISEKSEIFDDQFSVERPDGSNFTLKIRSTKLEDSAMYFCASSELTMNTGEPFFGEGSRLTVL.

In this sample, this clonotype turned up many times. The chain uses TRBV28 and TRBJ1-6; possibly TRBD1 for D (6 bases). This CDR3 comprises 16 residues. Trimming took off 6 bases at V and 0 bases at J, with 12 bases between the two ends. In germline, CDR1 is MDHEN, CDR2 SYDVKM. The CDR3: CASSQQGSSYNSPLHF. The CDR3 DNA reads TGTGCCAGCAGCCAACAGGGCAGCTCCTATAATTCACCCCTCCACTTT.

This clonotype was picked up a small number of times. The chain employs TRBV2 and TRBJ2-2; D is unresolved. This CDR3 is 14 amino acids long. Trimming removed 4 bases at V and 5 bases at J, with 11 bases between. CDR1 and CDR2 (germline): SNHLY, FYNNEI. The CDR3 DNA follows: TGTGCCAGCAGTGGTCAAGGGCATACCGGGGAGCTGTTTTTT. The encoded protein is CASSGQGHTGELFF.

The genes are TRBV19 and TRBJ1-1; tentatively, D is TRBD1 (6 bases). Trimming cost V 3 bases and J 11 bases, with 25 bases left between them. The CDR3 runs to 16 residues. Germline assignment: CDR1 LNHDA and CDR2 SQIVND (reference sequence). For the CDR3, the DNA is TGTGCCAGTAGTATTGATTCGGGGGCGCCAGGGGAAACGGCTTTCTTT. Its translation is CASSIDSGAPGETAFF.

This clonotype occurred many times. The CDR3 protein is CASSLAGAGATQYF. For the CDR3, the DNA is TGTGCCAGCAGCCTGGCCGGGGCCGGGGCGACCCAGTACTTC. The chain joins TRBV7-2 to TRBJ2-5; either TRBD1 or TRBD2 may fit D (5 bases each). This CDR3 has 14 amino acids. In germline, CDR1 is SGHTA, CDR2 FQGNSA. Trimming removed 5 bases from V and 7 bases from J, with 17 bases in between.

The table lists this clonotype with many counts. The V call is TRBV28, the J call TRBJ2-5; 10 positions agree with TRBD2. Trimming took 2 bases from V and 4 from J; bases not matched to a gene: 4. CDR3 size: 15 residues. The germline V gene has CDR1 MDHEN and CDR2 SYDVKM. In nucleotides, the CDR3 is TGTGCCAGCAGTTTAAGCGGGAGGGATTCAGAGACCCAGTACTTC. This translates into CASSLSGRDSETQYF.

The V and J genes are TRBV3-1 and TRBJ2-5; perhaps TRBD2 as D (5 bases). Germline assignment: CDR1 LGHDT and CDR2 YNNKEL (reference sequence). Deletions cut 4 bases from V and 5 bases from J, with 11 bases between. This CDR3 has 13 residues. CDR3 nucleotides: TGTGCCAGCAGCCTACTAGTGGGGGAGACCCAGTACTTC. The encoded protein is CASSLLVGETQYF.

This clonotype was seen a few times. The chain employs TRBV19 and TRBJ1-5, with TRBD1 matching over 7 bases. Germline loops: CDR1 LNHDA, CDR2 SQIVND (reference sequence). The length of the CDR3 is 16 residues. Trimming removed 4 bases from V and 5 bases from J; junction bases left unmatched: 11. CDR3 region: CASSTSLQGGDQPQHF. The CDR3 bases are TGTGCCAGTAGTACCTCCCTTCAGGGGGGGGATCAGCCCCAGCATTTT.

This clonotype was seen repeatedly, ten times or more. The chain is built from TRBV6-1 and TRBJ2-5; 8 bases match TRBD2. The CDR3 is 16 residues long. In germline, CDR1 is MNHNS, CDR2 SASEGT. V lost 5 bases and J lost 0; bases outside the gene matches: 8. The CDR3 loop is CASSQSRGGNQETQYF. For the CDR3, the DNA is TGTGCCAGCAGTCAGTCCCGCGGGGGGAACCAAGAGACCCAGTACTTC.

The table lists this clonotype with many counts. The chain combines TRBV19 with TRBJ2-7, with D hard to call. Germline V lookup: CDR1 LNHDA, CDR2 SQIVND (reference sequence). The CDR3 is 14 residues long. Deletions cut 3 bases from V and 6 bases from J, with 15 bases between. The CDR3 here is CASSMAVRAPEQYF. The CDR3 bases are TGTGCCAGTAGTATGGCCGTGAGAGCGCCCGAGCAGTACTTC.

The chain carries TRBV10-3 and TRBJ1-1; D possibly corresponds to TRBD1 (6 bases). Germline values: CDR1 ENHRY, CDR2 SYGVKD. The CDR3 has 17 amino acids. Trimming took off 3 bases at V and 1 base at J, with 18 bases between the two ends. The chain's CDR3 is CAISDQTPGTKNTEAFF. Written as DNA, the CDR3 is TGTGCCATCAGTGATCAAACCCCAGGGACAAAGAACACTGAAGCTTTCTTT.

This clonotype was detected many times. V is TRBV28 and J is TRBJ1-5; the D gene is possibly TRBD1 (5 bases). The V gene's germline CDR1 is MDHEN and CDR2 SYDVKM. With 4 bases removed from V and 1 base from J, the gap between germline ends came to 11 bases. The CDR3 has 15 residues. In DNA form, the CDR3 reads TGTGCCAGCAGTTCCTCAGGGTTAAGCAATCAGCCCCAGCATTTT. Its protein product is CASSSSGLSNQPQHF.

This clonotype was recorded many times. The rearrangement links TRBV12-5 to TRBJ1-1; D perhaps matches TRBD1 (6 bases). V lost 8 bases to trimming and J lost 4 bases, with 17 bases between them. Germline V CDR1 and CDR2: LGHNT, FRNRAP. The CDR3 sequence is 14 residues long. CDR3 nucleotide sequence: TGTGCTAGTCACTCGCAGGGGTCGGCCACTGAAGCTTTCTTT. Protein product: CASHSQGSATEAFF.

This clonotype occurred many times. The rearrangement uses TRBV19 and TRBJ2-5; D gene uncertain. V lost 5 bases, J lost 4 bases, and 11 bases lay in between. In germline, CDR1 is LNHDA, CDR2 SQIVND (reference sequence). The CDR3 runs to 13 residues. Here the CDR3 reads CASSFKQPETQYF. The CDR3 region has the DNA TGTGCCAGTAGTTTCAAGCAACCAGAGACCCAGTACTTC.